What follows are 19 T cell receptor beta chains derived from one specimen sequenced in a study of T cells in women clearing cervical HPV infection (dated by TCRdb to the late 2010s). Library prep was done by the immunoSEQ multiplex PCR assay. This immuneACCESS table, as held by TCRdb, lists in-frame sequences with V and J called but not all clones. Of the missing ones, under half trace to an unresolved V gene in checked studies; the others have no known cause. The table held for this sample gives tens of thousands of clones. In total, the top ten clones hold around 6.6% of the sample. The sample taken for sequencing was blood buffy coat. The receptors were sampled from a woman aged 18 to 75 with a cervical HPV16 infection that either progressed to CIN3+ or cleared (not recorded which).

A word on this clone: The CDR3 end is not reached by the read, which stops 3 residues before it; the germline J gene fills it in. J is TRBJ2-3 and V is TRBV11-3, with a weak D call TRBD2 (5 bases). The CDR3 is made up of 14 amino acids. CDR1 is SGHNT and CDR2 is YENEEA in the germline V gene. V was pared by 5 bases and J by 6 bases, with 15 bases between. The covered CDR3 bases are TGTGCCAGCAGCCTAGCCGTTAATCCCGATACG. Its protein is CASSLAVNPDT. The CDR3 as a whole reads CASSLAVNPDTQYF.

Turning to this clone: Read sequence stops 3 residues before the CDR3 end, and the germline J gene provides the missing end. The J gene is TRBJ1-1, the V gene TRBV5-1; 8 bases are a match to TRBD1. The germline V gene encodes CDR1 SGHRS and CDR2 YFSETQ. CDR3 length: 16 residues. The J segment lost 4 bases and the V segment lost 4 bases, leaving 12 bases of the junction unmatched. CDR3 sequence: CASSRSYDRGSTEAFF. CDR3 DNA (partial): TGCGCCAGCAGCAGATCGTACGACAGGGGAAGCACTGAA.

In terms of frequency, this clone is medium-sized. The read ends 3 residues early relative to the CDR3; the germline J gene fills the gap. The gene calls are TRBV19 and TRBJ1-2, with D perhaps matching TRBD1 (5 bases). CDR3 size: 16 residues. Trimming shortened V by 5 bases and J by 4 bases, and 20 bases separated the two germline ends. The V gene's germline CDR1 is LNHDA and CDR2 SQIVND (reference sequence). The part of the CDR3 DNA that was read is TGTGCCAGTAGTCGTGACCACCAGGACACCTCCTATGGC. Translating gives CASSRDHQDTSYG. The CDR3 reads in full as CASSRDHQDTSYGYTF.

Comment on this clone: The CDR3 goes on 3 residues after the read ends, and that part is filled in from the germline J gene. This chain links TRBV20-1 with TRBJ1-6, with 11 bases that match TRBD1. Losses at the gene ends were 2 bases for V and 7 bases for J; bases not matched to a gene: 7. The CDR3 consists of 16 residues. In germline, CDR1 is DFQATT, CDR2 SNEGSKA (reference sequence). The CDR3 loop is CSARSMGTGGNSPLHF. The CDR3 bases that were read are TGCAGTGCTAGATCTATGGGGACAGGGGGGAATTCACCC.

Details on this clone: The missing CDR3 end, 3 residues past where the read stops, is filled in from the germline J gene. The V and J genes are TRBV4-1 and TRBJ1-2; 7 nucleotides agree with TRBD1. CDR3 size: 14 residues. The ends lost 0 bases at V and 2 bases at J; junction bases unmatched: 0. CDR1 is MGHRA, CDR2 YSYEKL, per germline. The CDR3 reads CASSQDRGNYGYTF. The CDR3 DNA, read in part, is TGCGCCAGCAGCCAAGACAGGGGGAACTATGGC.

Note on this clone: The sequenced fragment ends 3 residues before the CDR3 boundary, so the rest is inferred from the germline J gene. V and J are TRBV29-1 and TRBJ1-2; 7 bases align to TRBD1. Germline CDR1 is SQVTM and CDR2 is ANQGSEA. CDR3 length: 13 residues. J gave up 4 bases and V 6 bases, and 8 bases lay outside the gene matches. Incomplete CDR3 DNA: TGCAGCGTCGCCGGGACAGACGTCTATGGC. Protein: CSVAGTDVYG. The entire CDR3 sequence reads CSVAGTDVYGYTF. The full variable domain, in which reference TRBV29-1 and TRBJ1-2 provide the parts outside the CDR3, is SAVISQKPSRDICQRGTSLTIQCQVDSQVTMMFWYRQQPGQSLTLIATANQGSEATYESGFVIDKFPISRPNLTFSTLTVSNMSPEDSSIYLCSVAGTDVYGYTFGSGTRLTVV.

Concerning this clone: With the read ending 3 residues before the CDR3 end, the germline J gene is used to fill in that end. The chain joins TRBV19 to TRBJ2-1; D is possibly TRBD1 (6 bases). Germline CDR1 and CDR2: LNHDA and SQIVND (reference sequence). Between the trimmed V and J ends, which lost 4 bases and 9 bases, there was a span of 16 bases. This CDR3 region has 14 residues. Partial CDR3 DNA: TGTGCCAGTAGTAGGGACACTGCTAGGGGTGAG. Its translation: CASSRDTARGE. The full CDR3 reads CASSRDTARGEQFF.

About this clone itself: The read stops 3 residues short of the end of the CDR3; the missing end is completed from the germline J gene. This chain uses TRBV2 with TRBJ2-2, with TRBD2 matching 8 bases. Per germline, CDR1 SNHLY and CDR2 FYNNEI. The CDR3 sequence is 18 residues long. J lost 1 base, V lost 1 base, and 8 bases had no gene match. The covered CDR3 bases are TGTGCCAGCAGTGAAGGGGGACGGACTAGCTGGAACACCGGGGAG. Its protein is CASSEGGRTSWNTGE. The full CDR3 reads CASSEGGRTSWNTGELFF. The full variable domain, its missing parts supplied by reference TRBV2 and TRBJ2-2, is EPEVTQTPSHQVTQMGQEVILRCVPISNHLYFYWYRQILGQKVEFLVSFYNNEISEKSEIFDDQFSVERPDGSNFTLKIRSTKLEDSAMYFCASSEGGRTSWNTGELFFGEGSRLTVL.

As for this clone: From the germline J gene comes the end of the CDR3, since the read stops 3 residues before it. The rearrangement joins TRBV7-2 to TRBJ2-1; 9 bases fit TRBD2. The V gene's germline CDR1 is SGHTA and CDR2 FQGNSA. V was pared by 2 bases and J by 6 bases, with 5 bases of the junction left unmatched. This CDR3 contains 15 residues. The CDR3 DNA, read in part, is TGTGCCAGCAGCTTATGGGCGGGGGGGCCCAATGAG. It encodes CASSLWAGGPNE. The entire CDR3 protein is CASSLWAGGPNEQFF.

With respect to this clone: The CDR3 end falls 3 residues outside the read, so it is completed with the germline J gene. This rearrangement joins TRBV7-6 to TRBJ1-1; the D is unclear. The CDR3 has 14 amino acids. Deletions cut 5 bases from V and 3 bases from J, with 13 bases between. From germline, CDR1 is SGHVS and CDR2 FNYEAQ. The sequenced CDR3 bases are TGTGCCAGCAGCCCTAGCGGACGGTACACTGAA. Encoded protein: CASSPSGRYTE. The full CDR3 is CASSPSGRYTEAFF.

A remark on this clone: The read comes to an end 3 residues before the CDR3 does, leaving the germline J gene to fill in the end. The V gene is TRBV10-1, the J gene TRBJ2-1, with 8 bases that match TRBD2. The CDR3 covers 17 residues. Trimming cost V 3 bases and J 3 bases; bases outside gene matches: 10. Per the germline V gene, CDR1 is WNHNN and CDR2 is SYGVQD (reference sequence). The CDR3: CASSDSAGGFLYNEQFF. The DNA read from the CDR3 is TGCGCCAGCAGTGATTCGGCGGGGGGTTTTCTCTACAATGAG.

With respect to this clone: The read gets to within 3 residues of the CDR3 end, and the germline J gene fills in the rest. The chain recombines TRBV20-1 with TRBJ2-7, with D possibly being TRBD1 (5 bases). Germline V gene data show CDR1 as DFQATT and CDR2 as SNEGSKA (reference sequence). The germline V and J ends were trimmed by 6 bases and 3 bases, with 9 bases remaining between them. CDR3 length equals 11 residues. The CDR3: CSAQTGYEQYF. The CDR3 DNA, read in part, is TGCAGTGCGCAAACAGGCTACGAG.

Concerning this clone itself: The sequenced fragment ends 3 residues before the CDR3 boundary, so the rest is inferred from the germline J gene. The chain combines TRBV20-1 with TRBJ2-7, with a possible D match to TRBD1 (6 bases). The CDR3 spans 13 residues. Germline V gene data show CDR1 as DFQATT and CDR2 as SNEGSKA (reference sequence). Trimming took off 5 bases at V and 6 bases at J, with 17 bases between the two ends. Here the CDR3 reads CSAEDSFGSEQYF. CDR3 bases read: TGCAGTGCTGAGGACAGCTTCGGAAGCGAG.

As for this clone: The sequence runs out 3 residues before the end of the CDR3; the remainder is reconstructed from the germline J gene. V usage is TRBV5-1 and J usage is TRBJ1-2, with D possibly matching TRBD1 (5 bases). Germline assignment: CDR1 SGHRS and CDR2 YFSETQ. V was trimmed by 9 bases and J by 4 bases, leaving 16 bases between them. This CDR3 contains 13 residues. The CDR3 protein is CATREPDSYGYTF. CDR3 bases read: TGCGCCACCAGAGAACCCGACAGCTATGGC.

Turning to this clone: Coverage ceases 3 residues before the CDR3 finishes, and the germline J gene fills in the end. The rearrangement links TRBV18 to TRBJ1-1, with D perhaps TRBD1 (6 bases). The CDR3 has 13 residues. In germline, CDR1 is KGHSH, CDR2 LQKENI. CDR3 sequence: CASSGGEGNEAFF. Incomplete CDR3 DNA: TGTGCCAGCTCAGGGGGCGAGGGGAACGAG.

Concerning this clone: The read ends 3 residues shy of where the CDR3 ends; the end is completed using the germline J gene. The chain employs TRBV10-3 and TRBJ2-5; the D is unclear. This CDR3 has 14 residues. The germline V and J ends were trimmed by 6 bases and 5 bases, with 16 bases remaining between them. Looked up from germline, CDR1 is ENHRY and CDR2 is SYGVKD. CDR3 DNA, as far as it was read: TGTGCCATCAGCTTCTCGGGTCGTGCCGAGACC. Its translation is CAISFSGRAET. The CDR3 as a whole reads CAISFSGRAETQYF.

A remark on this clone: Read data end 3 residues before the CDR3 end; the end is taken from the germline J gene. This chain joins TRBV5-4 and TRBJ1-1, with D maybe TRBD1 (5 bases). CDR1 SGHNT and CDR2 YYREEE come from the germline V gene (reference sequence). The CDR3 runs to 12 residues. V lost 1 base and J 7 bases, leaving 8 bases between the germline ends. The CDR3 protein is CASSLWGREAFF. The sequenced part of the CDR3 DNA is TGTGCCAGCAGCTTGTGGGGCCGTGAA.

As concerns this clone: The read gets to within 3 residues of the CDR3 end, and the germline J gene fills in the rest. The V and J genes are TRBV10-3 and TRBJ1-1; maybe TRBD1 (6 bases). Germline V gene sequence: CDR1 ENHRY, CDR2 SYGVKD. CDR3 length: 13 residues. V was trimmed by 3 bases and J by 5 bases, leaving 10 bases between them. The CDR3 bases that were read are TGTGCCATCAGTGAAACCCAGGGGACTGAA. Its translation is CAISETQGTE. The entire CDR3 reads CAISETQGTEAFF.

In the case of this clone: The CDR3 extends 3 residues past the end of the read, so its final part is completed from the germline J gene. This chain connects TRBV5-1 to TRBJ2-7; a possible D gene is TRBD1 (6 bases). V was clipped by 2 bases and J by 6 bases, with 12 bases between them. Germline V CDR1 and CDR2: SGHRS, YFSETQ. The CDR3 sequence is 13 residues long. The CDR3 sequence: CASSLGGSIEQYF. The sequenced CDR3 bases are TGCGCCAGCAGCTTAGGGGGATCCATCGAG.